This T cell receptor beta chain was captured in a study of T cell responses to AZD1222 COVID-19 vaccine. The CDR3 has 14 amino acids. The V segment lost 4 bases and the J segment 6 bases; nucleotides outside the gene matches: 3. Per the germline V gene, CDR1 is MNHEY and CDR2 is SVGAGI. Method: immunoSEQ multiplex PCR; TCRdb's copy keeps in-frame clones and lacks some. The sample has about 150,000 clones, approximately 90% seen once. In its sample, this clone was seen once. The target antigen is unknown. Broader study findings: Close to half of all spike-specific TCRs reportedly target regions of the variants that are unmutated. Spike-specific TCR breadth and depth rose after two AZD1222 doses.

This sequence joins TRBV6-5 and TRBJ2-3; TRBD2 matches at 11 bases. The material sequenced was peripheral blood, taken on day 0 of AZD1222 vaccination. This clonotype was sampled from an adult in good health. The chain's CDR3 is CASSLAGGRDTQYF. The CDR3 DNA follows: TGTGCCAGCAGTTTAGCGGGGGGGAGGGATACGCAGTATTTT.